The sequence of this TCR beta chain was determined in a study of T cell responses to AZD1222 COVID-19 vaccine. TCRdb keeps only in-frame clones here, not all; method: immunoSEQ multiplex PCR. The sample consists of roughly 70,000 clones, 80% of them appearing once. On this clone itself: The antigen is unknown.

Study results and caveats: Donors were chiefly white British, with a greater number of females, and clonal diversity was perhaps underestimated. It was only a handful of AZD1222 recipients who were seropositive at baseline.

The TCR comes from an adult who received the AZD1222 COVID-19 vaccine. Specimen: peripheral blood, collected 28 days after the second AZD1222 dose.

CDR3 nucleotide sequence: TGTGCCAGCAGCGCGTCCGGGAGTAGCTCCTACGAGCAGTACTTC. Encoded protein: CASSASGSSSYEQYF. The V call is TRBV9, the J call TRBJ2-7, with D perhaps TRBD2 (6 bases). Germline V gene sequence: CDR1 SGDLS, CDR2 YYNGEE. The CDR3 length is 15 residues. V shed 3 bases and J shed 0 bases, with 13 bases lying between them.